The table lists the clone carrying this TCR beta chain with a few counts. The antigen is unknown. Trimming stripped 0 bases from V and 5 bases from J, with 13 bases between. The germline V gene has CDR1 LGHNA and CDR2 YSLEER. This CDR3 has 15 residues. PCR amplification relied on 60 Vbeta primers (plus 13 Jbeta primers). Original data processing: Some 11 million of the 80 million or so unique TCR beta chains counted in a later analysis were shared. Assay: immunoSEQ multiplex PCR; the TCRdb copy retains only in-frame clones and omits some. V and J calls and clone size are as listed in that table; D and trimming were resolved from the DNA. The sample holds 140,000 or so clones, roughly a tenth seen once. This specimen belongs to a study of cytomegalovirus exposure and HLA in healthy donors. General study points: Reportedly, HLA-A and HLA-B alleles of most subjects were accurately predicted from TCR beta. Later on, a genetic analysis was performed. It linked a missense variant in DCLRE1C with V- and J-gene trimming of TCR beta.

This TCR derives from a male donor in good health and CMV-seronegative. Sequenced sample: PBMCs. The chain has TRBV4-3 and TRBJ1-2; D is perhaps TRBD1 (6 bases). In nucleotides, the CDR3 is TGCGCCAGCAGCCAAGATTTCTCTACAGGGTATGGCTACACCTTC. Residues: CASSQDFSTGYGYTF.